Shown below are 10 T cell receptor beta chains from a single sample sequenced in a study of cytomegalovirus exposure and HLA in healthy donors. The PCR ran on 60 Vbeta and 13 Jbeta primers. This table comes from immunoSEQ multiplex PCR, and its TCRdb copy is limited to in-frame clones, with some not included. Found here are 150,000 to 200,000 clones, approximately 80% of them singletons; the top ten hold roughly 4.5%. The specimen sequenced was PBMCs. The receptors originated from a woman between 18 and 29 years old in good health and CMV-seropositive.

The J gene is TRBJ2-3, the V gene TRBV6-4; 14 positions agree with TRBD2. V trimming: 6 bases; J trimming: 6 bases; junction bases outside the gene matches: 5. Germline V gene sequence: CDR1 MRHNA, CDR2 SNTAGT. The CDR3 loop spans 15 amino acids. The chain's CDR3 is CASRTSGGAKDTQYF. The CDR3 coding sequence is TGTGCCAGCAGGACTAGCGGGGGGGCCAAGGATACGCAGTATTTT.

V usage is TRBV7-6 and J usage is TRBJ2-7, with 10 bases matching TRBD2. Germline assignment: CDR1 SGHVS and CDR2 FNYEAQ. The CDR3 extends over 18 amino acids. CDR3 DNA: TGTGGACCATCTGGGGGACAATTCTTATCTAGCGGGGGAATCGAGCAGTACTTC. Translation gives CGPSGGQFLSSGGIEQYF. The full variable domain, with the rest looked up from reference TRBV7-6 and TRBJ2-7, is GAGVSQSPRYKVTKRGQDVALRCDPISGHVSLYWYRQALGQGPEFLTYFNYEAQQDKSGLPNDRFSAERPEGSISTLTIQRTEQRDSAMYRCGPSGGQFLSSGGIEQYFGPGTRLTVT.

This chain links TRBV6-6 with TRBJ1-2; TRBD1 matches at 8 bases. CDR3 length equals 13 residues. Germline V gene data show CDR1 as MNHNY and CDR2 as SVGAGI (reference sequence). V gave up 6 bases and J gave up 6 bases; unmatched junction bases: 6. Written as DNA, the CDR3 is TGTGCCAGCAGGGACAGGGCCCCGGATGGCTACACCTTC. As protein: CASRDRAPDGYTF.

CDR3: CSAQGRGRDYGYTF. CDR3 nucleotides: TGCAGCGCGCAAGGGAGGGGTCGTGACTATGGCTACACCTTC. V and J are TRBV29-1 and TRBJ1-2, with a possible D match to TRBD1 (5 bases). Trimming removed 7 bases at V and 3 bases at J, with 18 bases between. Germline values: CDR1 SQVTM, CDR2 ANQGSEA. The CDR3 totals 14 residues. Complete variable domain (other parts from reference TRBV29-1 and TRBJ1-2): SAVISQKPSRDICQRGTSLTIQCQVDSQVTMMFWYRQQPGQSLTLIATANQGSEATYESGFVIDKFPISRPNLTFSTLTVSNMSPEDSSIYLCSAQGRGRDYGYTFGSGTRLTVV.

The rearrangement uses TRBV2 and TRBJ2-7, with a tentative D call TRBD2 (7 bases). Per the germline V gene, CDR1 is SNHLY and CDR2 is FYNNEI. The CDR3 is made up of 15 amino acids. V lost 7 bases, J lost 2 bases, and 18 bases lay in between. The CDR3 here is CASNPTGGQAYEQYF. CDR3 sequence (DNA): TGTGCCAGCAATCCTACGGGGGGCCAAGCCTACGAGCAGTACTTC. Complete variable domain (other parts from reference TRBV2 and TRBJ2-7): EPEVTQTPSHQVTQMGQEVILRCVPISNHLYFYWYRQILGQKVEFLVSFYNNEISEKSEIFDDQFSVERPDGSNFTLKIRSTKLEDSAMYFCASNPTGGQAYEQYFGPGTRLTVT.

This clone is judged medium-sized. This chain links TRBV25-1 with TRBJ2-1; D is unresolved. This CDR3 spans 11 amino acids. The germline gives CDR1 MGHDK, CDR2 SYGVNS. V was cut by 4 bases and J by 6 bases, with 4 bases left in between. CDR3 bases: TGTGCCAGCAGTGGGCCCAATGAGCAGTTCTTC. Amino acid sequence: CASSGPNEQFF.

The CDR3 loop is CASSPELAGGSDTQYF. The DNA of the CDR3 is TGTGCCAGTAGCCCTGAGCTAGCGGGGGGCTCAGATACGCAGTATTTT. This chain uses TRBV19 with TRBJ2-3, with 11 bases aligning to TRBD2. The CDR3 extends over 16 amino acids. Trimming cost V 6 bases and J 4 bases; bases outside gene matches: 9. From germline, CDR1 is LNHDA and CDR2 SQIVND (reference sequence).

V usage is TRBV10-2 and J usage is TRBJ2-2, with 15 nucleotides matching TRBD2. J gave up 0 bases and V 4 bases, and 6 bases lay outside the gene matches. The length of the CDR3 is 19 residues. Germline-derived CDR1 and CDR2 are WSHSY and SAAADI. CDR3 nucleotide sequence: TGCGCCAGCAGTGTCGGGACTAGCGGGGGGAGACCGAACACCGGGGAGCTGTTTTTT. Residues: CASSVGTSGGRPNTGELFF.

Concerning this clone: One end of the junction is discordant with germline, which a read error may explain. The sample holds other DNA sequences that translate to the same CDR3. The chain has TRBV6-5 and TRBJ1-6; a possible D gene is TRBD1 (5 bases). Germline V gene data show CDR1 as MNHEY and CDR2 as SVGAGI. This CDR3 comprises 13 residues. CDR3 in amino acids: CATFRGYNSPLHF. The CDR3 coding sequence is TGTGCCACCTTCCGGGGGTATAATTCACCTCTCCACTTT.

CDR3 protein: CASIAVGGETQYF. The CDR3 nucleotides are TGTGCCAGCATTGCCGTCGGGGGGGAGACCCAGTACTTC. The chain combines TRBV6-1 with TRBJ2-5, with 7 bases identical to TRBD2. Germline CDR1 and CDR2: MNHNS and SASEGT. V lost 7 bases and J lost 5; bases outside the gene matches: 7. This CDR3 has 13 residues.